Listed below are T cell receptor beta chains from one sample, sequenced in a study of cytomegalovirus exposure and HLA in healthy donors. Only in-frame clones appear in the TCRdb table, and some are missing; sequencing was by immunoSEQ multiplex PCR. The sample yields about 150,000 clones, about two thirds seen once. The source material was PBMCs. These receptors came from a woman under 30 in good health and CMV-seronegative. The conserved cysteine and the conserved F or W are not part of the CDR3 here. Fields, in order: V gene, J gene, clone size, CDR3 protein. Part of the rows lack a size; the others show once, few, many or a class for expanded clones.

V gene: TRBV11-3
J gene: TRBJ2-1
clone size: NA
CDR3 protein: ASSGDSRGSEQF

V gene: TRBV6-4
J gene: TRBJ2-3
clone size: few
CDR3 protein: ASSGTSGGTDTQY

V gene: TRBV7-3
J gene: TRBJ2-2
clone size: NA
CDR3 protein: ASTLNSNTGELF

V gene: TRBV10-3
J gene: TRBJ2-1
clone size: NA
CDR3 protein: AIPNRRSEQF

V gene: TRBV10-2
J gene: TRBJ2-3
clone size: once
CDR3 protein: ASSSGRFADTQY

V gene: TRBV4-1
J gene: TRBJ1-1
clone size: NA
CDR3 protein: ASSQGKAGNTEAF

V gene: TRBV4-2
J gene: TRBJ2-7
clone size: once
CDR3 protein: ASSQTVSDYEQY

V gene: TRBV27
J gene: TRBJ1-1
clone size: NA
CDR3 protein: ASSLLAGGQSTEAF

V gene: TRBV5-1
J gene: TRBJ2-2
clone size: NA
CDR3 protein: ASSSRTGGRTGELF

V gene: TRBV5-1
J gene: TRBJ2-1
clone size: NA
CDR3 protein: ASTRVGSYNEQF

V gene: TRBV6-4
J gene: TRBJ2-3
clone size: NA
CDR3 protein: ASSDHRYRGSTDTQY

V gene: TRBV4-3
J gene: TRBJ2-3
clone size: NA
CDR3 protein: ASSLDSGLADKSHSTDTQY

V gene: TRBV7-2
J gene: TRBJ2-1
clone size: once
CDR3 protein: ASSLDGSGYNEQF

V gene: TRBV5-4
J gene: TRBJ2-1
clone size: NA
CDR3 protein: ASSLASYEQF

V gene: TRBV19
J gene: TRBJ2-2
clone size: NA
CDR3 protein: ASSTLTTQAGELF

V gene: TRBV19
J gene: TRBJ2-1
clone size: once
CDR3 protein: ASSIELAGEKF

V gene: TRBV4-3
J gene: TRBJ2-1
clone size: NA
CDR3 protein: ASSPQPAGLATYNEQF

V gene: TRBV5-1
J gene: TRBJ2-3
clone size: NA
CDR3 protein: ASSLGTSGLWVY

V gene: TRBV27
J gene: TRBJ1-4
clone size: NA
CDR3 protein: ASSPVGANEKLF

V gene: TRBV27
J gene: TRBJ1-2
clone size: few
CDR3 protein: ASSSLDRSNYGYT

V gene: TRBV19
J gene: TRBJ2-1
clone size: once
CDR3 protein: ASSGSGRSSSYNEQF

V gene: TRBV2
J gene: TRBJ1-2
clone size: few
CDR3 protein: ASRPGSLDGYT

V gene: TRBV9
J gene: TRBJ1-4
clone size: NA
CDR3 protein: ASSVAGTAEEKLF

V gene: TRBV19
J gene: TRBJ1-4
clone size: NA
CDR3 protein: ASSQGLPREKLF

V gene: TRBV28
J gene: TRBJ2-7
clone size: NA
CDR3 protein: ASSSSGDEQY

V gene: TRBV7-2
J gene: TRBJ1-2
clone size: NA
CDR3 protein: ASSSQGNGYT

V gene: TRBV4-2
J gene: TRBJ2-1
clone size: once
CDR3 protein: ASRPTGVDEQF

V gene: TRBV7-9
J gene: TRBJ2-7
clone size: few
CDR3 protein: ASSPELLAGASYEQY

V gene: TRBV6-5
J gene: TRBJ1-3
clone size: once
CDR3 protein: ASSSEQGTIY

V gene: TRBV7-2
J gene: TRBJ2-3
clone size: NA
CDR3 protein: ASSLVSYDTQY

V gene: TRBV28
J gene: TRBJ2-1
clone size: NA
CDR3 protein: ASSLWWGGHNEQF

V gene: TRBV7-9
J gene: TRBJ2-5
clone size: NA
CDR3 protein: SSSRRAIETQY

V gene: TRBV6-5
J gene: TRBJ1-4
clone size: NA
CDR3 protein: ASSYSHRGRVEKLF

V gene: TRBV7-8
J gene: TRBJ1-4
clone size: NA
CDR3 protein: ASSPHIYGVFTNEKLF

V gene: TRBV7-6
J gene: TRBJ1-1
clone size: NA
CDR3 protein: ASSQAGTGRSEAF

V gene: TRBV6-5
J gene: TRBJ2-7
clone size: NA
CDR3 protein: ASSYSRNSYEQY

V gene: TRBV19
J gene: TRBJ1-1
clone size: NA
CDR3 protein: ASSIVGVNTEAF

V gene: TRBV18
J gene: TRBJ1-1
clone size: NA
CDR3 protein: ASSPTGTGNTEAF

V gene: TRBV6-1
J gene: TRBJ1-3
clone size: NA
CDR3 protein: AGYRDTSSGNTIY

V gene: TRBV27
J gene: TRBJ1-2
clone size: few
CDR3 protein: ASRSGTGSSYGYT

V gene: TRBV5-1
J gene: TRBJ1-2
clone size: NA
CDR3 protein: ASILLALTNYGYT

V gene: TRBV7-8
J gene: TRBJ2-2
clone size: NA
CDR3 protein: ASSFLHLAGGTGELF

V gene: TRBV9
J gene: TRBJ1-6
clone size: NA
CDR3 protein: ASSPRQGSDSPLH

V gene: TRBV10-3
J gene: TRBJ2-2
clone size: NA
CDR3 protein: AISPATGGVGELF

V gene: TRBV7-9
J gene: TRBJ1-1
clone size: NA
CDR3 protein: ASSRGTPVPEAF

V gene: TRBV18
J gene: TRBJ1-4
clone size: NA
CDR3 protein: ASSLERGYNEKLF

V gene: TRBV4-1
J gene: TRBJ1-2
clone size: NA
CDR3 protein: ASSPPWSFYGYT

V gene: TRBV29-1
J gene: TRBJ1-1
clone size: NA
CDR3 protein: SVAQGGGTEAF

V gene: TRBV19
J gene: TRBJ1-6
clone size: NA
CDR3 protein: ASNALDRSNSPLH

V gene: TRBV28
J gene: TRBJ1-5
clone size: NA
CDR3 protein: ASSSAINQPQH